One sample yielded the 10 T cell receptor beta chains listed below, sequenced in a study of cytomegalovirus exposure and HLA in healthy donors. Repertoires were generated with immunoSEQ multiplex PCR, while TCRdb's copy carries only in-frame clones and drops some. The repertoire consists of over 200,000 clones, with roughly 84% occurring once and the leading ten covering about 2%. Sequences were obtained from PBMCs. Receptors originate from a woman between 18 and 29 years old in good health and CMV-seropositive.

CDR3 sequence reads: CASSQVFAGVVDEQFF. The CDR3 nucleotides read TGCGCCAGCAGCCAAGTTTTCGCGGGAGTAGTAGATGAGCAGTTCTTC. J is TRBJ2-1 and V is TRBV4-1, with TRBD2 matching 7 bases. Trimming at V came to 1 base and at J to 8 bases, leaving 11 bases not matched to a gene. The CDR3 loop spans 16 amino acids. Germline V CDR1 and CDR2: MGHRA, YSYEKL.

V is TRBV5-1 and J is TRBJ1-1, with 9 bases fitting TRBD1. The V gene end was trimmed by 3 bases and the J gene end by 5 bases; junction bases not matched to a gene: 8. Germline CDR1 is SGHRS and CDR2 is YFSETQ. The CDR3 spans 15 residues. The DNA for the CDR3 is TGCGCCAGCAGCTCGACCGGGACAGGGTGGACTGAAGCTTTCTTT. Protein: CASSSTGTGWTEAFF.

This sequence joins TRBV29-1 and TRBJ2-3; TRBD2 matches at 10 bases. CDR3 length: 14 amino acids. Germline V gene lookup returns CDR1 SQVTM and CDR2 ANQGSEA. With V trimmed by 6 bases and J by 2 bases, 5 bases remained unmatched. CDR3 residues: CSVLSGRDTDTQYF. The CDR3 nucleotides are TGCAGCGTCCTCAGCGGGAGGGACACAGATACGCAGTATTTT.

V is TRBV28 and J is TRBJ2-2, with 7 bases lining up with TRBD1. V was pared by 2 bases and J by 4 bases, with 1 base of the junction left unmatched. The V gene's germline CDR1 is MDHEN and CDR2 SYDVKM. The CDR3 has 14 residues. The CDR3 region has the DNA TGTGCCAGCAGTTTACACAGGGGCACCGGGGAGCTGTTTTTT. Translating it yields CASSLHRGTGELFF.

The gene calls are TRBV2 and TRBJ1-1, with 12 bases identical to TRBD1. This CDR3 is built from 16 residues. Germline V gives CDR1 SNHLY, CDR2 FYNNEI. The trim removed 5 bases at V and 1 base at J, leaving 5 bases unmatched. CDR3 sequence reads: CASSRDRGLPNTEAFF. The DNA for the CDR3 is TGTGCCAGCAGTCGGGACAGGGGGCTACCGAACACTGAAGCTTTCTTT.

V gene TRBV29-1 combines with J gene TRBJ1-1; 7 nucleotides match TRBD1. This CDR3 contains 12 residues. Germline CDR1 reads SQVTM; CDR2 reads ANQGSEA. V lost 6 bases to trimming and J lost 1 base; unmatched junction nucleotides: 2. The CDR3 protein is CSVYRGNTEAFF. CDR3 nucleotides: TGCAGCGTATACAGGGGGAACACTGAAGCTTTCTTT.

This chain uses TRBV18 with TRBJ2-7, with D perhaps TRBD1 (6 bases). The CDR3 contains 13 residues. The germline gives CDR1 KGHSH, CDR2 LQKENI. Trimming removed 2 bases at V and 6 bases at J, with 11 bases between. In DNA form, the CDR3 reads TGTGCCAGCTCACCAGGGGGCAGGTCCGAGCAGTACTTC. This gives the protein CASSPGGRSEQYF. Variable domain in full (rest from reference TRBV18 and TRBJ2-7): NAGVMQNPRHLVRRRGQEARLRCSPMKGHSHVYWYRQLPEEGLKFMVYLQKENIIDESGMPKERFSAEFPKEGPSILRIQQVVRGDSAAYFCASSPGGRSEQYFGPGTRLTVT.

The chain recombines TRBV9 with TRBJ1-4; D may be TRBD1 (5 bases). V lost 3 bases to trimming and J lost 4 bases, with 7 bases between them. The germline V gene encodes CDR1 SGDLS and CDR2 YYNGEE. The CDR3 extends over 13 amino acids. CDR3 coding DNA: TGTGCCAGCAGCGACGACAGTAATGAAAAACTGTTTTTT. Translated: CASSDDSNEKLFF.

The chain links TRBV28 to TRBJ1-1, with D perhaps TRBD1 (5 bases). V lost 7 bases to trimming and J lost 0 bases, with 12 bases between them. CDR1 and CDR2 from the germline V gene are MDHEN and SYDVKM. The CDR3 runs to 14 residues. Here the CDR3 reads CASTWRQLNTEAFF. The CDR3 DNA reads as TGTGCCAGCACCTGGAGACAGTTGAACACTGAAGCTTTCTTT.

The chain carries TRBV5-6 and TRBJ2-3, with TRBD2 as a possible D gene (5 bases). Deletions cut 2 bases from V and 5 bases from J, with 9 bases between. There are 13 residues in the CDR3. Looked up from germline, CDR1 is SGHDT and CDR2 is YYEEEE. The CDR3 DNA reads TGTGCCAGCAGCTTCCTAGCCGTAGATACGCAGTATTTT. Encoded protein: CASSFLAVDTQYF.